This TCR beta chain was sequenced in a study of T cell responses to AZD1222 COVID-19 vaccine. The CDR3 length is 13 residues. V lost 6 bases, J lost 6 bases, and 15 bases lay in between. Germline V gene lookup returns CDR1 KGHSH and CDR2 LQKENI. Here immunoSEQ multiplex PCR was the method, and the copy in TCRdb shows in-frame clones only, minus some. In the table there are 110,000 to 150,000 clones, 80% to 95% of which are singletons. The receptor was isolated from an adult in good health. The genes are TRBV18 and TRBJ2-7; D remains unclear. Sample: peripheral blood, taken on day 0 of AZD1222 vaccination. The DNA for the CDR3 is TGTGCCAGCTCCGGGTCATTGGTTCCCGAGCAGTACTTC. This encodes CASSGSLVPEQYF. The entire variable domain, with the rest obtained from reference TRBV18 and TRBJ2-7, is as follows: NAGVMQNPRHLVRRRGQEARLRCSPMKGHSHVYWYRQLPEEGLKFMVYLQKENIIDESGMPKERFSAEFPKEGPSILRIQQVVRGDSAAYFCASSGSLVPEQYFGPGTRLTVT.